The entry that follows covers one TCR beta chain sequence. Antigen specificity is unknown. The data derive from a study of cytomegalovirus exposure and HLA in healthy donors. Looked up from germline, CDR1 is SQVTM and CDR2 is ANQGSEA. The CDR3 has 14 residues. The J segment lost 2 bases and the V segment lost 4 bases, leaving 7 bases of the junction unmatched. This PCR relied on a set of 60 Vbeta primers and 13 Jbeta primers. Method: immunoSEQ multiplex PCR; TCRdb's copy keeps in-frame clones and lacks some. The table shows 170,000 or so clones, with around 80% occurring only once. Study-level results: Three of the chains that were CMV-associated were confirmed in vitro to be specific for CMV antigens. Owing to their indistinguishability, certain V segments, notably TRBV6-2 and TRBV6-3, were excluded. Cytomegalovirus-associated status was assigned to approximately 160 TCR beta chains. It was reportedly the case that the classifier diagnosed cytomegalovirus status with high specificity and sensitivity.

This receptor was taken from a woman aged 30 to 39 in good health and CMV-seropositive. Material: PBMCs. The chain couples TRBV29-1 to TRBJ2-7; 8 bases agree with TRBD2. The CDR3 loop reads CSVVREGRAYEQYF. The CDR3 DNA is TGCAGCGTTGTACGGGAGGGTCGGGCCTACGAGCAGTACTTC.